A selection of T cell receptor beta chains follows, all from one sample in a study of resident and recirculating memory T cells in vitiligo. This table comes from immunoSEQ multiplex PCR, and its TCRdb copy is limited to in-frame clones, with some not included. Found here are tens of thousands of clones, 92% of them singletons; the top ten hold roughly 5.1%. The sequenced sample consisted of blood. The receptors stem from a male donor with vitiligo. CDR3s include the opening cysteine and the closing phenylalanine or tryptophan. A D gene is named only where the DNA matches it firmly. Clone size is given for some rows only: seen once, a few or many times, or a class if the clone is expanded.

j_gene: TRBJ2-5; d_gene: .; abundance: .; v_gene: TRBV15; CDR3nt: TGTGCCACCAGCACCGCCCGTCCAACACCCCCTTGGGAGACCCAGTACTTC; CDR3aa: CATSTARPTPPWETQYF
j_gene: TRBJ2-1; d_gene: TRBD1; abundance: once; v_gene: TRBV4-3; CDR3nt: TGCGCCAGCAGCCAACCCGGGACAGGGGGCAATGAGCAGTTCTTC; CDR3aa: CASSQPGTGGNEQFF
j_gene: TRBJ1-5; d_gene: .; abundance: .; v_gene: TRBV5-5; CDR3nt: TGTGCCAGCAGCCAGGGCGGGGGAGGTCAGCCCCAGCATTTT; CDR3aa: CASSQGGGGQPQHF
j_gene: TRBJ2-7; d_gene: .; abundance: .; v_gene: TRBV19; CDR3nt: TGTGCCAGTAGTCTCAGGTCGGGGTTCGAGCAGTACTTC; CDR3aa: CASSLRSGFEQYF
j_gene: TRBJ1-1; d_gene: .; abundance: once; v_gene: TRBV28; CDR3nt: TGTGCCAGCAAAACAGGGATGAACACTGAAGCTTTCTTT; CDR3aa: CASKTGMNTEAFF
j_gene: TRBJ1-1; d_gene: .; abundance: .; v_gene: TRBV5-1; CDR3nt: TGCGCCAGCAGCCGACAGGCCTCGAACACTGAAGCTTTCTTT; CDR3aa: CASSRQASNTEAFF
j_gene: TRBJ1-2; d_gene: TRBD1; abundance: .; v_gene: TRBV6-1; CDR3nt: TGTGCCAGCAGAAGCGGACAGGACTATGGCTACACCTTC; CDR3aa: CASRSGQDYGYTF
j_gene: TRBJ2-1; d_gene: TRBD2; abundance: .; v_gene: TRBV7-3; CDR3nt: TGTGCCAGCAGCGGGGGGACTAGCGGGAAGTATGAGCAGTTCTTC; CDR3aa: CASSGGTSGKYEQFF
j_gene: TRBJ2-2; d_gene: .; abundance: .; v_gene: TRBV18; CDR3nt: TGTGCCAGCTCACCACCGGAGACAGCCAACACCGGGGAGCTGTTTTTT; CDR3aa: CASSPPETANTGELFF
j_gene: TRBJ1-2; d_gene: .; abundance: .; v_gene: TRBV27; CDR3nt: TGTGCCAGCAGAGCGTCCGGGTTAAACTATGGCTACACCTTC; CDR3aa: CASRASGLNYGYTF
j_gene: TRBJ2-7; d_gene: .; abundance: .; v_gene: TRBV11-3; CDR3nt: TGTGCCAGCAGCCCGGGGGAACTCTACGAGCAGTACTTC; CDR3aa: CASSPGELYEQYF